Shown below are 10 T cell receptor beta chains from a single sample sequenced in a study of T-cell memory formation after mild COVID-19. TCRdb used MiXCR to reprocess the 5' RACE reads, holding one entry per CDR3 protein. This sample has under 200,000 distinct CDR3 sequences, with around 13% found just once. The sample comprised PBMCs or a T cell subset sorted from them (not recorded which). The receptors shown here come from a young man who had mild COVID-19 (a few samples of this study predate the infection). Cell type and time point are not known.

The chain joins TRBV3-1 to TRBJ2-3, with TRBD2 as a possible D gene (6 bases). This CDR3 has 16 residues. With 4 bases removed from V and 4 bases from J, the gap between germline ends came to 18 bases. The germline gives CDR1 LGHDT, CDR2 YNNKEL (reference sequence). CDR3: CASSRQEFGGADTQYF. The CDR3 DNA follows: TGTGCCAGCAGCCGGCAGGAATTCGGGGGTGCAGATACGCAGTATTTT.

The chain recombines TRBV14 with TRBJ2-5; the D is unclear. Germline CDR1 reads SGHDN; CDR2 reads FVKESK. Trimming stripped 1 base from V and 6 bases from J, with 12 bases between. The CDR3 consists of 14 residues. CDR3 in DNA: TGTGCCAGCAGCCAAGGGGGTTCGGTTCAGACCCAGTACTTC. It is translated as CASSQGGSVQTQYF. Supplemented by reference TRBV14 and TRBJ2-5, the full variable domain reads EAGVTQFPSHSVIEKGQTVTLRCDPISGHDNLYWYRRVMGKEIKFLLHFVKESKQDESGMPNNRFLAERTGGTYSTLKVQPAELEDSGVYFCASSQGGSVQTQYFGPGTRLLVL.

The V gene is TRBV5-1, the J gene TRBJ2-5; D is uncertain. V was clipped by 1 base and J by 5 bases, with 9 bases between them. There are 13 residues in the CDR3. Germline-derived CDR1 and CDR2 are SGHRS and YFSETQ. The CDR3 sequence is CASSLSPSETQYF. Here the CDR3 DNA reads TGCGCCAGCAGCTTGAGTCCCTCGGAGACCCAGTACTTC.

This clonotype was observed many times. This chain joins TRBV7-2 and TRBJ2-1, with 7 bases lining up with TRBD2. J was trimmed by 7 bases and V by 5 bases; bases with no gene match: 8. CDR3 length: 14 amino acids. Per the germline V gene, CDR1 is SGHTA and CDR2 is FQGNSA. The CDR3 DNA is TGTGCCAGCAGCCGCCGGACTAGTTCGAATGAGCAGTTCTTC. As protein: CASSRRTSSNEQFF.

V and J are TRBV6-4 and TRBJ2-2; 7 positions match TRBD1. V lost 0 bases to trimming and J lost 3 bases; unmatched junction nucleotides: 1. The CDR3 covers 15 residues. From germline, CDR1 is MRHNA and CDR2 SNTAGT. As DNA, the CDR3 is TGTGCCAGCAGTGACTCGGACAGGCACACCGGGGAGCTGTTTTTT. It yields the protein CASSDSDRHTGELFF.

This rearrangement joins TRBV6-6 to TRBJ1-5; D not certain. Germline-derived CDR1 and CDR2 are MNHNY and SVGAGI (reference sequence). V lost 2 bases to trimming and J lost 6 bases, with 8 bases between them. This CDR3 is built from 13 residues. Here the CDR3 DNA reads TGTGCCAGCAGTTACCACAGTGGTCAGCCCCAGCATTTT. Its translation: CASSYHSGQPQHF.

This rearrangement joins TRBV24-1 to TRBJ1-2, with D uncertain. The CDR3 extends over 13 amino acids. V lost 5 bases, J lost 4 bases, and 10 bases lay in between. Germline V lookup: CDR1 KGHDR, CDR2 SFDVKD. Here the CDR3 reads CATSALDGYGYTF. CDR3 nucleotides: TGTGCCACCAGTGCCCTCGACGGCTATGGCTACACCTTC.

There are a few counts of this clonotype. The rearrangement links TRBV6-5 to TRBJ2-1; D is possibly TRBD1 or TRBD2 (5 bases each). The length of the CDR3 is 13 residues. V lost 6 bases, J lost 3 bases, and 9 bases lay in between. Germline V gene data show CDR1 as MNHEY and CDR2 as SVGAGI. The CDR3 region has the DNA TGTGCCAGCAGAAGGGACGACTACAATGAGCAGTTCTTC. Translation: CASRRDDYNEQFF.

This chain joins TRBV4-1 and TRBJ1-4; TRBD1 is a possible D gene (5 bases). CDR1 and CDR2 (germline): MGHRA, YSYEKL. CDR3 size: 14 residues. V was shortened by 2 bases and J by 6 bases, with 10 bases between the two germline ends. The CDR3 DNA sequence: TGCGCCAGCAGCCAACAGGGAAGGGATGAAAAACTGTTTTTT. Protein sequence: CASSQQGRDEKLFF.

This clonotype was seen a few times. The V and J genes are TRBV25-1 and TRBJ2-1; 8 positions match TRBD1. The CDR3 is 14 residues long. Trimming cost V 5 bases and J 10 bases; bases outside gene matches: 10. Germline V CDR1 and CDR2: MGHDK, SYGVNS. In nucleotides, the CDR3 is TGTGCCAGCAGTTTGCGGACAGGGACCTTGGAGCAGTTCTTC. Protein product: CASSLRTGTLEQFF.